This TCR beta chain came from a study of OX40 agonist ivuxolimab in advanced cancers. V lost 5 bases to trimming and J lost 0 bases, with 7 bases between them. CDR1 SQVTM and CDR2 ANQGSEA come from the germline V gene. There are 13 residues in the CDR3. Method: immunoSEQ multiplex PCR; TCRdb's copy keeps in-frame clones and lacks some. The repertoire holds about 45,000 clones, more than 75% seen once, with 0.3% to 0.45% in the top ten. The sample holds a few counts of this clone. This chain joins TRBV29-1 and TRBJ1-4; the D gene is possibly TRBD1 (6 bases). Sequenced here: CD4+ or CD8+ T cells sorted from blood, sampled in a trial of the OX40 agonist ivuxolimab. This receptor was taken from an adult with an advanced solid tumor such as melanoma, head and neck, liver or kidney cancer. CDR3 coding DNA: TGCAGCGTTACAGGGACAACTAATGAAAAACTGTTTTTT. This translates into CSVTGTTNEKLFF.